This entry concerns a single T cell receptor beta chain. A second PCR of roughly 7 to 11 cycles used a sample-barcoded 5' primer and a J-beta primer mix. TCRdb redid the calling of the 5' RACE reads with MiXCR, one entry per CDR3 protein. The sample includes over 1,200,000 distinct CDR3 sequences, approximately 59% of them seen just once. The record originates from a study of blood T cells in healthy people across ages. Sequencing was performed on blood. The source of this sequence is a man between 18 and 29 years old in good health.

The CDR3 nucleotides read TGTGCCAGCACCCCGGGGGTCAATGAGCAGTTCTTC. This sequence encodes CASTPGVNEQFF. J is TRBJ2-1 and V is TRBV6-2 or TRBV6-3; tentatively, D is TRBD2 (6 bases). CDR1 is MNHEY, CDR2 SVGEGT, per germline. The CDR3 length is 12 residues. Between the trimmed V and J ends, which lost 7 bases and 6 bases, there was a span of 10 bases.